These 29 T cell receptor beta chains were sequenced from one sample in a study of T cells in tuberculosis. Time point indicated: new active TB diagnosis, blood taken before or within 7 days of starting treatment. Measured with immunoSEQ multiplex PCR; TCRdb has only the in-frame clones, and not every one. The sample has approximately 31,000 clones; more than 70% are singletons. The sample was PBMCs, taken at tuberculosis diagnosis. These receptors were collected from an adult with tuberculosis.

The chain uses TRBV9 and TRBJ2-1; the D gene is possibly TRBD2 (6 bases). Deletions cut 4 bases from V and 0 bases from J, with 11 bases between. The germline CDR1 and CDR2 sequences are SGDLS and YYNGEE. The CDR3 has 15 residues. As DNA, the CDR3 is TGTGCCAGCAGCCTAACCGGGAGCTCCTACAATGAGCAGTTCTTC. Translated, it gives CASSLTGSSYNEQFF.

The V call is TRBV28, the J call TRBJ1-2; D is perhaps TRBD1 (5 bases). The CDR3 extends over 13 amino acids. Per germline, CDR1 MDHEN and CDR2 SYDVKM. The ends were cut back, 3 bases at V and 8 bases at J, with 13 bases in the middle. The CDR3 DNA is TGTGCCAGCAGTTTCAGGCAGGGCGGAGGCTACACCTTC. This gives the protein CASSFRQGGGYTF.

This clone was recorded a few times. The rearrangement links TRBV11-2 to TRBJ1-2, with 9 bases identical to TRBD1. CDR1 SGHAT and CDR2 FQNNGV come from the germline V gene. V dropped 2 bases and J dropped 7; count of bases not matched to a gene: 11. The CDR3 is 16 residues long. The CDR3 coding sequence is TGTGCCAGCAGCTTATTGTTACTGGACAGGGGATTTGGCTACACCTTC. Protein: CASSLLLLDRGFGYTF.

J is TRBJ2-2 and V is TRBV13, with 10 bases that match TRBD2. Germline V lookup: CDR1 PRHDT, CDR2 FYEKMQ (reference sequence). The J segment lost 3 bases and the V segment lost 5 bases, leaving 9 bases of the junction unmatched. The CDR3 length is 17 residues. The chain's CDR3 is CASSPELAGKDTGELFF. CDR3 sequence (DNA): TGTGCCAGCAGCCCCGAACTAGCGGGGAAGGACACCGGGGAGCTGTTTTTT.

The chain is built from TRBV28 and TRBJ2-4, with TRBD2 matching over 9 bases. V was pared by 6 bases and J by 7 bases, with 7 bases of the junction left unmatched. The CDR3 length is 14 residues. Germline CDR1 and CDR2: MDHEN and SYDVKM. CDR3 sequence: CASRVAGAKNIQYF. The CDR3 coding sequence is TGTGCCAGCAGGGTAGCGGGAGCGAAGAACATTCAGTACTTC.

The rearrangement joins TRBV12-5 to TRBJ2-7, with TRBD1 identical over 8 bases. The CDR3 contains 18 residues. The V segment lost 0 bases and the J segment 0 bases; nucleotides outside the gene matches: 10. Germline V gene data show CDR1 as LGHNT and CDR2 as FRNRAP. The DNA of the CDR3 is TGTGCTAGTGGTTTGGTACGGGCCGGGACAGGAATCTCCTACGAGCAGTACTTC. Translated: CASGLVRAGTGISYEQYF.

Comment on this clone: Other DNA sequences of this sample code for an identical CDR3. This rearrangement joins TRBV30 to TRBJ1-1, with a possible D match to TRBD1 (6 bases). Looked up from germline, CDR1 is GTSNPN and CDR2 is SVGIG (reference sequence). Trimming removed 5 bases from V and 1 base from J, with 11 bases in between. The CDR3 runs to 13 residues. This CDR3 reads CAWRTGPNTEAFF. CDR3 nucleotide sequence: TGTGCCTGGCGTACAGGGCCGAACACTGAAGCTTTCTTT.

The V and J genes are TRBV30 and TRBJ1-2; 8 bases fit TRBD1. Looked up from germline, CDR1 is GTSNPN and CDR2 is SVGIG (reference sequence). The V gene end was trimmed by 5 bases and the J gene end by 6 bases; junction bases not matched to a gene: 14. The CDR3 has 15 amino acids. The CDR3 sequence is CAWAHRDRRRDGYTF. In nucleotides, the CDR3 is TGTGCCTGGGCACACCGGGACAGGAGGAGAGATGGCTACACCTTC. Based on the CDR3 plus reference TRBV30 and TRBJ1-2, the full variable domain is SQTIHQWPATLVQPVGSPLSLECTVEGTSNPNLYWYRQAAGRGLQLLFYSVGIGQISSEVPQNLSASRPQDRQFILSSKKLLLSDSGFYLCAWAHRDRRRDGYTFGSGTRLTVV.

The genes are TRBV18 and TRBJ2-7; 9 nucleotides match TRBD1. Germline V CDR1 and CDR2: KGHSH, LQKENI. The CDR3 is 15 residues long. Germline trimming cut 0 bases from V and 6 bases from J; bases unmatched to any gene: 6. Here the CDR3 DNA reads TGTGCCAGCTCACCACCGACGACAGGGGGTAGCGAGCAGTACTTC. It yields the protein CASSPPTTGGSEQYF.

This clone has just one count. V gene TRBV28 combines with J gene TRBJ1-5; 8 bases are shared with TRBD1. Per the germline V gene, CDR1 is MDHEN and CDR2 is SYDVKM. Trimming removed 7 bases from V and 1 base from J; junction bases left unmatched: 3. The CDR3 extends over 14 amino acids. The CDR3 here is CASIPGGSNQPQHF. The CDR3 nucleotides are TGTGCCAGCATCCCAGGGGGCAGCAATCAGCCCCAGCATTTT.

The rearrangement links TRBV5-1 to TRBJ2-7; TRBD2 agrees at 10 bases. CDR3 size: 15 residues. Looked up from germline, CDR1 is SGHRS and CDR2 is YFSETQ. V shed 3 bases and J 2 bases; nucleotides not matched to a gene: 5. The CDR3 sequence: CASSSGLARAYEQYF. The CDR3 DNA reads TGCGCCAGCAGCTCGGGACTAGCGAGAGCCTACGAGCAGTACTTC.

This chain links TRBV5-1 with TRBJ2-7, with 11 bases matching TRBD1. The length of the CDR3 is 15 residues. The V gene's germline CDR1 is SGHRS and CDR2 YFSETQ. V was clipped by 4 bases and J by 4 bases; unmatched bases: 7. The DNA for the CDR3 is TGCGCCAGCAGCCTCGGACAGGGGGCTCAGTACGAGCAGTACTTC. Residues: CASSLGQGAQYEQYF.

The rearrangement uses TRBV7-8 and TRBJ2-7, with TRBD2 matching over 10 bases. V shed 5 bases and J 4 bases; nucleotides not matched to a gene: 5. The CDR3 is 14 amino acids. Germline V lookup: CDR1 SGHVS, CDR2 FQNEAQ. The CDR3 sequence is CASSHRAGGYEQYF. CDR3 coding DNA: TGTGCCAGCAGCCACCGAGCGGGAGGGTACGAGCAGTACTTC.

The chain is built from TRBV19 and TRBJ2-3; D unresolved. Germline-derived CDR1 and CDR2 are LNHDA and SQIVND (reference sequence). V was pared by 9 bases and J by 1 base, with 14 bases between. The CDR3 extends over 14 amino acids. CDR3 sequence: CASRNRQRTDTQYF. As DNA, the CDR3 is TGTGCCAGCAGAAATAGACAACGCACAGATACGCAGTATTTT.

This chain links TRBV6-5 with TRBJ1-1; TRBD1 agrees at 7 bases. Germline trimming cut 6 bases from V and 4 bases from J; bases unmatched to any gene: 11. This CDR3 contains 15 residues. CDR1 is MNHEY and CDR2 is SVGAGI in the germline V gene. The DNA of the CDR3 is TGTGCCAGCAGCCTGCGTCCCCAGGGGGGCACTGAAGCTTTCTTT. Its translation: CASSLRPQGGTEAFF.

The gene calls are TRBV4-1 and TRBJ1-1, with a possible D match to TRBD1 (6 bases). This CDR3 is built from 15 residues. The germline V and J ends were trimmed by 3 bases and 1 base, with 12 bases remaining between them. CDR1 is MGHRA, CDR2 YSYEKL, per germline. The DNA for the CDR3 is TGCGCCAGCAGCCATTTGACAGGAGAGAACACTGAAGCTTTCTTT. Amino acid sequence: CASSHLTGENTEAFF.

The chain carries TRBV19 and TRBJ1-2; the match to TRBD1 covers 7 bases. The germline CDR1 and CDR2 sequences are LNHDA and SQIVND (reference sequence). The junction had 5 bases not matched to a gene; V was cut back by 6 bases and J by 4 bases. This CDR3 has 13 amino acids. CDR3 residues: CASRPGGGYGYTF. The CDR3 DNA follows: TGTGCCAGTAGACCAGGGGGTGGCTATGGCTACACCTTC.

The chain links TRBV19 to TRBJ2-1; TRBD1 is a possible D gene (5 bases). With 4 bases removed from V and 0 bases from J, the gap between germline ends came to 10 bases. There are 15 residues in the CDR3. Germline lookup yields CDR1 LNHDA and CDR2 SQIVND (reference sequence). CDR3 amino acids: CASSTTASSYNEQFF. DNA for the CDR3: TGTGCCAGTAGTACGACAGCAAGCTCCTACAATGAGCAGTTCTTC.

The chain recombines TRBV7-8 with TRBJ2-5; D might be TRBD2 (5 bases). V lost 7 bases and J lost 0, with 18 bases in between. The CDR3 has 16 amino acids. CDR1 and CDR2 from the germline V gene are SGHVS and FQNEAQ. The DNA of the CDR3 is TGTGCCAGCACCGAGCGAGCGGATGAGTACCAAGAGACCCAGTACTTC. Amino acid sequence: CASTERADEYQETQYF.

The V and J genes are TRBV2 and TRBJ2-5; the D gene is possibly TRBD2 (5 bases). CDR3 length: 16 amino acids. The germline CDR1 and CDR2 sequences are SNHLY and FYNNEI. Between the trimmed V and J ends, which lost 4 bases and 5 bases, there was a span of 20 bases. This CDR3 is CASSVEASSSRETQYF. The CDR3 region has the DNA TGTGCCAGCAGTGTGGAGGCTAGCTCCTCAAGGGAGACCCAGTACTTC. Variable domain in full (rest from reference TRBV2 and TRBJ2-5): EPEVTQTPSHQVTQMGQEVILRCVPISNHLYFYWYRQILGQKVEFLVSFYNNEISEKSEIFDDQFSVERPDGSNFTLKIRSTKLEDSAMYFCASSVEASSSRETQYFGPGTRLLVL.

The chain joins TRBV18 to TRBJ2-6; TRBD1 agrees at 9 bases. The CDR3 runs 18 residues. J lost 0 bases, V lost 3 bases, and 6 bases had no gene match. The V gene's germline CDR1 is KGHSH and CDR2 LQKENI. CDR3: CASSPSTGGRSGANVLTF. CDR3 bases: TGTGCCAGCTCACCTTCGACAGGGGGGCGCTCTGGGGCCAACGTCCTGACTTTC.

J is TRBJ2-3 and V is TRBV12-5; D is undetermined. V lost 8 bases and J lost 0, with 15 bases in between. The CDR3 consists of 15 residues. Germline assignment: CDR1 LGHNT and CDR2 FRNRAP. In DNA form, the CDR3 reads TGTGCTAGTAACCTATTGGGCAGAAGCACAGATACGCAGTATTTT. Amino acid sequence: CASNLLGRSTDTQYF.

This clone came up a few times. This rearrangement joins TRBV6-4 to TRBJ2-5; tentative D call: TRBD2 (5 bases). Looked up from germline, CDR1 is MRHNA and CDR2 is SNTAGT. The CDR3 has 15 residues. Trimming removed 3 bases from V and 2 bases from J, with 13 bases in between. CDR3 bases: TGTGCCAGCAGTGAAAGTGCGGGTACGCAAGAGACCCAGTACTTC. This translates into CASSESAGTQETQYF.

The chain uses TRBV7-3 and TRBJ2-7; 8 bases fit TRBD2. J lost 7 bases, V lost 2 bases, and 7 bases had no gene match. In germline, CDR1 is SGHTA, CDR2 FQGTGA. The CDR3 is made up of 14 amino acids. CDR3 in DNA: TGTGCCAGCAGCTTAGGAACTAGCGGAGGGGAGCAGTACTTC. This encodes CASSLGTSGGEQYF. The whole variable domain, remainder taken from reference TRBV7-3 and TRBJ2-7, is GAGVSQTPSNKVTEKGKYVELRCDPISGHTALYWYRQSLGQGPEFLIYFQGTGAADDSGLPNDRFFAVRPEGSVSTLKIQRTERGDSAVYLCASSLGTSGGEQYFGPGTRLTVT.

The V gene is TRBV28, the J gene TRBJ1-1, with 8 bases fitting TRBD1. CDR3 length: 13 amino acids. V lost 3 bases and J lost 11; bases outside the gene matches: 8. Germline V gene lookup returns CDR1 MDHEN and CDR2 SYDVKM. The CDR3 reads CASSLLQGVRAFF. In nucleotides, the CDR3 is TGTGCCAGCAGTTTGTTACAGGGGGTGCGGGCTTTCTTT.

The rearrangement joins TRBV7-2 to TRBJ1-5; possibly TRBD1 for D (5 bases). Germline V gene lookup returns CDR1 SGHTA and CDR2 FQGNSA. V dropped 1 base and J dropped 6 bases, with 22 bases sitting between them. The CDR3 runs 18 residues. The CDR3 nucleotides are TGTGCCAGCAGCTTAGGCCCGTCCAGGAGGGGTCATAGTCAGCCCCAGCATTTT. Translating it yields CASSLGPSRRGHSQPQHF. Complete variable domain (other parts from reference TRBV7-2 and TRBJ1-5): GAGVSQSPSNKVTEKGKDVELRCDPISGHTALYWYRQSLGQGLEFLIYFQGNSAPDKSGLPSDRFSAERTGGSVSTLTIQRTQQEDSAVYLCASSLGPSRRGHSQPQHFGDGTRLSIL.

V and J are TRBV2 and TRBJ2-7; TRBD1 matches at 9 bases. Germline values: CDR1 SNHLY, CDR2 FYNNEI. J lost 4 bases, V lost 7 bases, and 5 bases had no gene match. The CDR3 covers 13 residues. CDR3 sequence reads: CASMRDREYEQYF. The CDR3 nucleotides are TGTGCCAGCATGAGGGACAGGGAATACGAGCAGTACTTC. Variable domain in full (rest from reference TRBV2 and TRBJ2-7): EPEVTQTPSHQVTQMGQEVILRCVPISNHLYFYWYRQILGQKVEFLVSFYNNEISEKSEIFDDQFSVERPDGSNFTLKIRSTKLEDSAMYFCASMRDREYEQYFGPGTRLTVT.

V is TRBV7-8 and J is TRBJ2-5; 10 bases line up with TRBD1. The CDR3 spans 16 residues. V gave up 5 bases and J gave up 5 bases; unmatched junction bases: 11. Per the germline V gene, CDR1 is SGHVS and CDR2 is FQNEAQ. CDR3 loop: CASSPKRTGGYETQYF. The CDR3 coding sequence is TGTGCCAGCAGCCCAAAACGGACAGGGGGATACGAGACCCAGTACTTC.

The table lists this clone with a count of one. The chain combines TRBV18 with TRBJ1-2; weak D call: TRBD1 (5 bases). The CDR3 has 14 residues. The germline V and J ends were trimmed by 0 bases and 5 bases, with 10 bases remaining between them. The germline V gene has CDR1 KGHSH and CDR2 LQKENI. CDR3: CASSPPYDRYGYTF. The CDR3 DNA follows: TGTGCCAGCTCACCACCGTACGACAGATATGGCTACACCTTC.